This entry lists 23 T cell receptor beta chains sequenced from one sample in a study of blood T cell repertoires in COVID-19. The table came from immunoSEQ multiplex PCR; TCRdb's copy has only in-frame clones and leaves some out. This table holds around 63,000 clones, 81% found once. Specimen: peripheral blood. The receptor source for this set is a woman over 75 with active or convalescent COVID-19.

In this sample, this clone turned up once. The genes are TRBV19 and TRBJ2-3; maybe TRBD2 (6 bases). Trimming removed 6 bases at V and 2 bases at J, with 21 bases between. CDR1 LNHDA and CDR2 SQIVND come from the germline V gene (reference sequence). CDR3 length: 17 residues. The CDR3 DNA sequence: TGTGCCAGTAGCCCTTGGAGCGGGCTGGCCCACACAGATACGCAGTATTTT. This sequence encodes CASSPWSGLAHTDTQYF. The full variable domain, rest sourced from reference TRBV19 and TRBJ2-3, is DGGITQSPKYLFRKEGQNVTLSCEQNLNHDAMYWYRQDPGQGLRLIYYSQIVNDFQKGDIAEGYSVSREKKESFPLTVTSAQKNPTAFYLCASSPWSGLAHTDTQYFGPGTRLTVL.

The chain is built from TRBV11-2 and TRBJ2-1, with 9 nucleotides matching TRBD1. This CDR3 has 14 amino acids. Germline V gives CDR1 SGHAT, CDR2 FQNNGV. V shed 7 bases and J 7 bases; nucleotides not matched to a gene: 8. The CDR3 loop is CASTQTGGGNEQFF. Written as DNA, the CDR3 is TGTGCCAGCACCCAAACAGGGGGCGGGAATGAGCAGTTCTTC.

The V and J genes are TRBV27 and TRBJ1-2; perhaps TRBD1 as D (6 bases). The CDR3 loop spans 17 amino acids. Trimming took 7 bases from V and 4 from J, leaving 25 bases between them. CDR1 and CDR2 (germline): MNHEY, SMNVEV (reference sequence). The CDR3 spells CASTEGPAGAQSYGYTF. Written as DNA, the CDR3 is TGTGCCAGCACTGAAGGGCCCGCAGGGGCGCAGAGCTATGGCTACACCTTC.

The chain employs TRBV4-1 and TRBJ2-3, with D unclear. Germline values: CDR1 MGHRA, CDR2 YSYEKL. Trimming pared 0 bases from V and 3 bases from J, leaving 10 bases between. The length of the CDR3 is 15 residues. This CDR3 reads CASSQDLPGTDTQYF. The CDR3 coding sequence is TGCGCCAGCAGCCAAGATCTACCGGGTACAGATACGCAGTATTTT.

The chain carries TRBV6-5 and TRBJ1-2; the D gene is possibly TRBD1 (6 bases). Germline CDR1 and CDR2: MNHEY and SVGAGI. V was shortened by 4 bases and J by 7 bases, with 19 bases between the two germline ends. The CDR3 has 15 residues. In DNA, the CDR3 is TGTGCCAGCAGTTCACCGGGGTTGGGGGCGCCTGGCTACACCTTC. Translation: CASSSPGLGAPGYTF.

This clone was found a few times. The rearrangement links TRBV19 to TRBJ2-5; 10 positions agree with TRBD1. Germline loops: CDR1 LNHDA, CDR2 SQIVND (reference sequence). The CDR3 consists of 15 residues. V was clipped by 7 bases and J by 2 bases; unmatched bases: 7. The CDR3 protein is CASTFGQGGQETQYF. The CDR3 DNA is TGTGCCAGTACCTTCGGACAGGGGGGTCAAGAGACCCAGTACTTC.

The rearrangement uses TRBV7-9 and TRBJ2-1; the match to TRBD1 covers 8 bases. J was trimmed by 3 bases and V by 5 bases; bases with no gene match: 3. CDR3 size: 14 residues. Germline CDR1 reads SEHNR; CDR2 reads FQNEAQ (reference sequence). The CDR3: CASSPGQGYNEQFF. The DNA of the CDR3 is TGTGCCAGCAGCCCCGGACAGGGCTACAATGAGCAGTTCTTC.

The V and J genes are TRBV2 and TRBJ1-4; no reliable D call. Deletions cut 6 bases from V and 8 bases from J, with 10 bases between. Germline V gene sequence: CDR1 SNHLY, CDR2 FYNNEI. The CDR3 totals 12 residues. The DNA of the CDR3 is TGTGCCAGCAGCGAGGAGGACGAAAAACTGTTTTTT. It encodes CASSEEDEKLFF. Full variable domain (outside the CDR3, taken from reference TRBV2 and TRBJ1-4): EPEVTQTPSHQVTQMGQEVILRCVPISNHLYFYWYRQILGQKVEFLVSFYNNEISEKSEIFDDQFSVERPDGSNFTLKIRSTKLEDSAMYFCASSEEDEKLFFGSGTQLSVL.

The table lists this clone with many counts. The chain joins TRBV2 to TRBJ1-3; 8 bases are shared with TRBD1. The CDR3 consists of 14 residues. Per the germline V gene, CDR1 is SNHLY and CDR2 is FYNNEI. V was clipped by 6 bases and J by 3 bases; unmatched bases: 4. In DNA, the CDR3 is TGTGCCAGCAGGGACACAGGGGGTGGAAACACCATATATTTT. Residues: CASRDTGGGNTIYF.

This clone occurred many times. This chain uses TRBV6-2 or TRBV6-3 with TRBJ1-1; 8 bases are shared with TRBD1. Germline CDR1 reads MNHEY; CDR2 reads SVGEGT. The CDR3 length is 16 residues. J gave up 2 bases and V 2 bases, and 7 bases lay outside the gene matches. This CDR3 reads CASSYPSTGENTEAFF. The CDR3 DNA reads as TGTGCCAGCAGTTACCCGTCGACAGGGGAAAACACTGAAGCTTTCTTT.

V gene TRBV7-6 combines with J gene TRBJ2-1; 13 bases agree with TRBD2. Germline CDR1 SGHVS, CDR2 FNYEAQ. Trimming cost V 2 bases and J 7 bases; bases outside gene matches: 11. CDR3 length: 18 amino acids. The CDR3 reads CASSLSSTSGGVRNEQFF. The CDR3 nucleotides read TGTGCCAGCAGCTTATCCTCCACTAGCGGGGGGGTTAGGAATGAGCAGTTCTTC.

This clone turned up a few times. This chain links TRBV5-1 with TRBJ2-7; 7 nucleotides align to TRBD1. CDR3 size: 14 residues. Germline assignment: CDR1 SGHRS and CDR2 YFSETQ. The junction had 5 bases not matched to a gene; V was cut back by 1 base and J by 4 bases. The CDR3 loop is CASSLSRDSYEQYF. CDR3 nucleotide sequence: TGCGCCAGCAGCTTGTCCCGGGACAGTTACGAGCAGTACTTC.

The chain has TRBV11-2 and TRBJ2-7, with 10 bases matching TRBD1. This CDR3 has 15 amino acids. V lost 6 bases and J lost 3; bases outside the gene matches: 8. From germline, CDR1 is SGHAT and CDR2 FQNNGV. The CDR3 nucleotides are TGTGCCAGCAGTTATACGGGACAGGGGATCTACGAGCAGTACTTC. Protein: CASSYTGQGIYEQYF.

The rearrangement links TRBV6-6 to TRBJ2-7; tentative D call: TRBD2 (6 bases). V was cut by 7 bases and J by 2 bases, with 15 bases left in between. Germline V gene lookup returns CDR1 MNHNY and CDR2 SVGAGI (reference sequence). The CDR3 consists of 14 residues. CDR3 nucleotide sequence: TGTGCCAGCAACCCCGAGGGACTGACCTACGAGCAGTACTTC. Translation: CASNPEGLTYEQYF.

This rearrangement joins TRBV5-4 to TRBJ2-3, with 8 bases that match TRBD1. The ends lost 1 base at V and 6 bases at J; junction bases unmatched: 4. The CDR3 is made up of 14 amino acids. Germline loops: CDR1 SGHNT, CDR2 YYREEE (reference sequence). CDR3 in amino acids: CASSLRQGADTQYF. The CDR3 nucleotides are TGTGCCAGCAGCTTGCGGCAGGGGGCCGATACGCAGTATTTT.

The chain couples TRBV18 to TRBJ2-7; a weak D match, TRBD1 (6 bases). V lost 1 base to trimming and J lost 2 bases, with 9 bases between them. The CDR3 spans 14 residues. Germline V CDR1 and CDR2: KGHSH, LQKENI. This CDR3 reads CASSPRQVTYEQYF. CDR3 DNA: TGTGCCAGCTCACCACGACAGGTTACCTACGAGCAGTACTTC.

This clone was detected once. The V and J genes are TRBV6-2 or TRBV6-3 and TRBJ2-3; 7 bases agree with TRBD1. The CDR3 consists of 13 residues. Germline V gives CDR1 MNHEY, CDR2 SVGEGT. With V trimmed by 2 bases and J by 4 bases, 0 bases remained unmatched. CDR3: CASSYRGPDTQYF. The CDR3 DNA follows: TGTGCCAGCAGTTACAGGGGGCCAGATACGCAGTATTTT.

This chain joins TRBV18 and TRBJ1-2, with TRBD1 identical over 7 bases. The CDR3 is 15 amino acids. CDR1 is KGHSH, CDR2 LQKENI, per germline. V dropped 3 bases and J dropped 7; count of bases not matched to a gene: 11. The CDR3 DNA reads as TGTGCCAGCTCACCCCGGGAGACAGGGTTAGGTGGCTACACCTTC. It encodes CASSPRETGLGGYTF.

This chain connects TRBV4-1 to TRBJ2-7, with 11 bases identical to TRBD1. This CDR3 spans 16 amino acids. The V segment lost 4 bases and the J segment 3 bases; nucleotides outside the gene matches: 8. The germline V gene encodes CDR1 MGHRA and CDR2 YSYEKL. As DNA, the CDR3 is TGCGCCAGCAGCCGCCAGGGACAGGGGGGATTCTACGAGCAGTACTTC. This gives the protein CASSRQGQGGFYEQYF.

The CDR3 sequence: CASRGVFPETQYF. Written as DNA, the CDR3 is TGTGCCAGCAGAGGGGTTTTCCCAGAGACCCAGTACTTC. The chain has TRBV5-5 and TRBJ2-5; maybe TRBD1 (5 bases). This CDR3 is 13 amino acids long. Per the germline V gene, CDR1 is SGHKS and CDR2 is YYEKEE (reference sequence). The ends were cut back, 5 bases at V and 4 bases at J, with 12 bases in the middle. Full variable domain (outside the CDR3, taken from reference TRBV5-5 and TRBJ2-5): DAGVTQSPTHLIKTRGQQVTLRCSPISGHKSVSWYQQVLGQGPQFIFQYYEKEERGRGNFPDRFSARQFPNYSSELNVNALLLGDSALYLCASRGVFPETQYFGPGTRLLVL.

The chain uses TRBV20-1 and TRBJ2-3; D not resolved. CDR3 length: 11 residues. Germline CDR1 is DFQATT and CDR2 is SNEGSKA (reference sequence). The germline V and J ends were trimmed by 3 bases and 4 bases, with 5 bases remaining between them. CDR3 loop: CSASRPDTQYF. CDR3 bases: TGCAGTGCTAGCCGTCCAGATACGCAGTATTTT.

The rearrangement joins TRBV19 to TRBJ2-3, with 8 bases identical to TRBD1. J was trimmed by 0 bases and V by 10 bases; bases with no gene match: 3. Germline lookup yields CDR1 LNHDA and CDR2 SQIVND (reference sequence). CDR3 size: 13 residues. Here the CDR3 DNA reads TGTGCCACTACAGGGGGTAGCACAGATACGCAGTATTTT. Amino acid sequence: CATTGGSTDTQYF.

The rearrangement links TRBV5-8 to TRBJ1-5, with 7 nucleotides matching TRBD1. The CDR3 runs 16 residues. Trimming took 0 bases from V and 4 from J; bases not matched to a gene: 7. Germline V CDR1 and CDR2: SGHTS, YDEGEE. The CDR3 DNA follows: TGTGCCAGCAGCTTGGACAGGGGCTCACTTAATCAGCCCCAGCATTTT. It yields the protein CASSLDRGSLNQPQHF.